A selection of T cell receptor beta chains follows, all from one sample in a study of Graves' ophthalmopathy and Graves' hyperthyroidism. Each CDR3 protein gets one entry after TCRdb re-called the multiplex PCR reads with MiXCR. The sample includes 210,000 or so distinct CDR3 sequences, 29% seen only once; the top ten take approximately 9.6%. Sequencing was carried out using peripheral blood. All receptors come from a man aged 45-65 years with Graves' ophthalmopathy. Both conserved end residues are part of each CDR3. Each record gives: CDR3 protein, CDR3 DNA, D gene, clone size, J gene, V gene. A D gene is named only where the DNA matches it firmly. Some rows have no size entry. The others give once, few or many, or a class for an expanded clone.

CDR3 protein: CASSLALGGAYTGELFF
CDR3 DNA: TGTGCCAGCAGCTTAGCACTAGGGGGCGCCTACACCGGGGAGCTGTTTTTT
D gene: TRBD1
clone size: many
J gene: TRBJ2-2
V gene: TRBV7-2

CDR3 protein: CASSYWTENNQPQHF
CDR3 DNA: TGTGCCAGCAGTTACTGGACAGAGAACAATCAGCCCCAGCATTTT
D gene: -
clone size: -
J gene: TRBJ1-5
V gene: TRBV6-5

CDR3 protein: CASSLGRGANTEAFF
CDR3 DNA: TGCGCCAGCAGCTTGGGTCGAGGAGCGAACACTGAAGCTTTCTTT
D gene: -
clone size: many
J gene: TRBJ1-1
V gene: TRBV5-1

CDR3 protein: CSARTRTSGYQETQYF
CDR3 DNA: TGCAGTGCAAGAACAAGGACTAGCGGATACCAAGAGACCCAGTACTTC
D gene: TRBD2
clone size: -
J gene: TRBJ2-5
V gene: TRBV20-1

CDR3 protein: CASNRRTGATNTEAFF
CDR3 DNA: TGTGCCAGCAATCGGAGGACAGGGGCTACGAACACTGAAGCTTTCTTT
D gene: TRBD1
clone size: many
J gene: TRBJ1-1
V gene: TRBV6-1

CDR3 protein: CATSGDGNQPQHF
CDR3 DNA: TGTGCCACCAGTGGGGATGGCAATCAGCCCCAGCATTTT
D gene: -
clone size: many
J gene: TRBJ1-5
V gene: TRBV24-1

CDR3 protein: CATRQDLSGNTIYF
CDR3 DNA: TGTGCCACCCGACAGGACCTCTCTGGAAACACCATATATTTT
D gene: -
clone size: -
J gene: TRBJ1-3
V gene: TRBV10-3

CDR3 protein: CASSLGLAGVEEQYF
CDR3 DNA: TGTGCCAGCAGTTTAGGACTAGCGGGAGTGGAAGAGCAGTACTTC
D gene: TRBD2
clone size: many
J gene: TRBJ2-7
V gene: TRBV28

CDR3 protein: CASRFEYQETQYF
CDR3 DNA: TGTGCCAGCAGGTTTGAGTACCAAGAGACCCAGTACTTC
D gene: -
clone size: many
J gene: TRBJ2-5
V gene: TRBV12-3/TRBV12-4

CDR3 protein: CASSLLVNYGYTF
CDR3 DNA: TGTGCCAGCAGTTTGCTGGTAAACTATGGCTACACCTTC
D gene: -
clone size: -
J gene: TRBJ1-2
V gene: TRBV12-3/TRBV12-4

CDR3 protein: CASSLRGMSVNTGELFF
CDR3 DNA: TGTGCCAGCAGCTTACGAGGAATGTCCGTGAACACCGGGGAGCTGTTTTTT
D gene: -
clone size: many
J gene: TRBJ2-2
V gene: TRBV13

CDR3 protein: CASRTTGGWETQYF
CDR3 DNA: TGTGCCAGCAGGACGACAGGGGGCTGGGAGACCCAGTACTTC
D gene: TRBD1
clone size: many
J gene: TRBJ2-5
V gene: TRBV12-3/TRBV12-4

CDR3 protein: CASSQEARVGELFF
CDR3 DNA: TGCGCCAGCAGCCAAGAGGCGAGAGTCGGGGAGCTGTTTTTT
D gene: -
clone size: many
J gene: TRBJ2-2
V gene: TRBV4-3

CDR3 protein: CASTSGEVRYEQFF
CDR3 DNA: TGTGCCAGCACCTCGGGGGAGGTAAGATATGAGCAGTTCTTC
D gene: -
clone size: -
J gene: TRBJ2-1
V gene: TRBV12-3/TRBV12-4

CDR3 protein: CASSYSSGAHTGELFF
CDR3 DNA: TGTGCCAGCAGTTACTCCTCGGGAGCCCACACCGGGGAGCTGTTTTTT
D gene: -
clone size: many
J gene: TRBJ2-2
V gene: TRBV6-2/TRBV6-3

CDR3 protein: CASSLNGPNTEAFF
CDR3 DNA: TGTGCCAGCAGTTTAAACGGGCCAAACACTGAAGCTTTCTTT
D gene: -
clone size: few
J gene: TRBJ1-1
V gene: TRBV12-3/TRBV12-4

CDR3 protein: CASRGQGLLRNTIYF
CDR3 DNA: TGTGCCAGCAGGGGACAGGGACTTCTCCGGAACACCATATATTTT
D gene: TRBD1
clone size: -
J gene: TRBJ1-3
V gene: TRBV6-1

CDR3 protein: CASEGSYTGELFF
CDR3 DNA: TGTGCCAGTGAGGGTTCATACACCGGGGAGCTGTTTTTT
D gene: -
clone size: many
J gene: TRBJ2-2
V gene: TRBV19

CDR3 protein: CASSKNTNYGYTF
CDR3 DNA: TGTGCCAGCAGCAAAAACACTAACTATGGCTACACCTTC
D gene: -
clone size: -
J gene: TRBJ1-2
V gene: TRBV5-5

CDR3 protein: CASRRTVNTGELFF
CDR3 DNA: TGTGCCAGCAGGAGGACAGTGAACACCGGGGAGCTGTTTTTT
D gene: -
clone size: many
J gene: TRBJ2-2
V gene: TRBV7-2

CDR3 protein: CASSLDWGDSEAFF
CDR3 DNA: TGTGCCAGCAGCTTAGACTGGGGGGATTCTGAAGCTTTCTTT
D gene: -
clone size: -
J gene: TRBJ1-1
V gene: TRBV7-8

CDR3 protein: CASGPTGEETQYF
CDR3 DNA: TGTGCTAGTGGCCCGACAGGGGAAGAGACCCAGTACTTC
D gene: TRBD1
clone size: many
J gene: TRBJ2-5
V gene: TRBV12-5

CDR3 protein: CASSSDRENSPLHF
CDR3 DNA: TGTGCCAGCAGTTCTGACAGGGAAAATTCACCCCTCCACTTT
D gene: TRBD1
clone size: once
J gene: TRBJ1-6
V gene: TRBV28

CDR3 protein: CASSLAGYVSYEQYF
CDR3 DNA: TGTGCCAGCAGTTTAGCGGGATATGTGTCCTACGAGCAGTACTTC
D gene: -
clone size: -
J gene: TRBJ2-7
V gene: TRBV27

CDR3 protein: CATSDRARVGTGELFF
CDR3 DNA: TGTGCCACCAGTGATCGGGCCAGGGTAGGCACCGGGGAGCTGTTTTTT
D gene: -
clone size: many
J gene: TRBJ2-2
V gene: TRBV24-1

CDR3 protein: CASSSAGTGSVYGYTF
CDR3 DNA: TGTGCCAGCAGTTCCGCCGGGACAGGCAGCGTCTATGGCTACACCTTC
D gene: TRBD1
clone size: many
J gene: TRBJ1-2
V gene: TRBV28

CDR3 protein: CASSPDRGVHQETQYF
CDR3 DNA: TGTGCCAGCAGCCCGGACAGGGGCGTCCACCAAGAGACCCAGTACTTC
D gene: TRBD1
clone size: many
J gene: TRBJ2-5
V gene: TRBV7-9

CDR3 protein: CASSLVLAGDAYNEQFF
CDR3 DNA: TGTGCCAGCAGCTTAGTATTAGCGGGAGATGCCTACAATGAGCAGTTCTTC
D gene: TRBD2
clone size: -
J gene: TRBJ2-1
V gene: TRBV7-8

CDR3 protein: CASSMGGKGSYEQYF
CDR3 DNA: TGTGCCAGTAGTATGGGGGGGAAGGGCTCCTACGAGCAGTACTTC
D gene: TRBD2
clone size: many
J gene: TRBJ2-7
V gene: TRBV19

CDR3 protein: CASSPEPGQVNSEAFF
CDR3 DNA: TGTGCCAGCAGTCCAGAACCGGGACAAGTAAATTCTGAAGCTTTCTTT
D gene: -
clone size: many
J gene: TRBJ1-1
V gene: TRBV11-3

CDR3 protein: CASSSDSQGGNIQYF
CDR3 DNA: TGTGCCAGCAGCTCCGATTCCCAGGGCGGGAACATTCAGTACTTC
D gene: -
clone size: many
J gene: TRBJ2-4
V gene: TRBV7-9

CDR3 protein: CASSSTETQYF
CDR3 DNA: TGTGCCAGTAGTTCTACGGAGACCCAGTACTTC
D gene: -
clone size: many
J gene: TRBJ2-5
V gene: TRBV19

CDR3 protein: CASSLGWKHSGNTIYF
CDR3 DNA: TGTGCCAGCAGTTTAGGGTGGAAACACTCTGGAAACACCATATATTTT
D gene: -
clone size: -
J gene: TRBJ1-3
V gene: TRBV12-3/TRBV12-4

CDR3 protein: CASTSRTGGRSPLHF
CDR3 DNA: TGTGCCAGCACCTCGAGGACAGGGGGAAGATCACCCCTCCACTTT
D gene: TRBD1
clone size: many
J gene: TRBJ1-6
V gene: TRBV6-1

CDR3 protein: CATSRDPRDNQPQHF
CDR3 DNA: TGTGCCACCAGCAGAGATCCCAGGGACAATCAGCCCCAGCATTTT
D gene: -
clone size: -
J gene: TRBJ1-5
V gene: TRBV15

CDR3 protein: CASRRGQGGFEQYF
CDR3 DNA: TGTGCCAGCAGGCGGGGACAGGGAGGTTTCGAGCAGTACTTC
D gene: TRBD1
clone size: many
J gene: TRBJ2-7
V gene: TRBV6-5

CDR3 protein: CASRDPATGVAGELFF
CDR3 DNA: TGTGCCAGCAGGGACCCGGCGACAGGGGTGGCCGGGGAGCTGTTTTTT
D gene: TRBD1
clone size: many
J gene: TRBJ2-2
V gene: TRBV28

CDR3 protein: CASSLTGGLNEQYF
CDR3 DNA: TGTGCCAGCAGTTTAACAGGGGGCCTCAACGAGCAGTACTTC
D gene: TRBD1
clone size: many
J gene: TRBJ2-7
V gene: TRBV28

CDR3 protein: CASSYDTAYEQYF
CDR3 DNA: TGTGCCAGCAGTTACGATACAGCCTACGAGCAGTACTTC
D gene: -
clone size: -
J gene: TRBJ2-7
V gene: TRBV6-5

CDR3 protein: CASSLTRTGVKNIQYF
CDR3 DNA: TGTGCCAGCAGCTTAACACGGACAGGGGTCAAAAACATTCAGTACTTC
D gene: TRBD1
clone size: many
J gene: TRBJ2-4
V gene: TRBV7-2

CDR3 protein: CASSLRAGEDQPQHF
CDR3 DNA: TGTGCCAGCAGCTTACGGGCAGGGGAGGATCAGCCCCAGCATTTT
D gene: -
clone size: few
J gene: TRBJ1-5
V gene: TRBV11-2

CDR3 protein: CASSWTGGELFF
CDR3 DNA: TGTGCCAGCAGTTGGACTGGCGGGGAGCTGTTTTTT
D gene: -
clone size: many
J gene: TRBJ2-2
V gene: TRBV27

CDR3 protein: CASSLDRVNTEAFF
CDR3 DNA: TGCGCCAGCAGCTTGGACCGAGTGAACACTGAAGCTTTCTTT
D gene: -
clone size: -
J gene: TRBJ1-1
V gene: TRBV5-1

CDR3 protein: CASRSRASPEGAQHF
CDR3 DNA: TGTGCCAGCCGTTCAAGGGCCTCCCCGGAAGGAGCCCAGCATTTT
D gene: -
clone size: -
J gene: TRBJ1-5
V gene: TRBV6-2/TRBV6-3

CDR3 protein: CASSPLAGDTGELFF
CDR3 DNA: TGTGCCAGCAGCCCACTAGCGGGAGACACCGGGGAGCTGTTTTTT
D gene: TRBD2
clone size: many
J gene: TRBJ2-2
V gene: TRBV11-2

CDR3 protein: CASSTVMISPQHF
CDR3 DNA: TGTGCCAGTAGTACAGTTATGATCAGCCCCCAGCATTTT
D gene: -
clone size: -
J gene: TRBJ1-5
V gene: TRBV19

CDR3 protein: CATRKGETQYF
CDR3 DNA: TGTGCCACAAGAAAGGGAGAGACCCAGTACTTC
D gene: -
clone size: -
J gene: TRBJ2-5
V gene: TRBV24-1

CDR3 protein: CASSLGAGVPGLAGERNTGELFF
CDR3 DNA: TGTGCCAGCAGCTTAGGGGCAGGGGTCCCGGGACTAGCGGGAGAAAGGAACACCGGGGAGCTGTTTTTT
D gene: TRBD2
clone size: -
J gene: TRBJ2-2
V gene: TRBV7-8

CDR3 protein: CASRTGRSGNTIYF
CDR3 DNA: TGTGCCAGCAGGACAGGCCGCTCTGGAAACACCATATATTTT
D gene: -
clone size: many
J gene: TRBJ1-3
V gene: TRBV12-3/TRBV12-4

CDR3 protein: CASLLAGENTGELFF
CDR3 DNA: TGTGCCAGCCTTTTAGCGGGAGAGAACACCGGGGAGCTGTTTTTT
D gene: TRBD2
clone size: many
J gene: TRBJ2-2
V gene: TRBV12-3/TRBV12-4

CDR3 protein: CASSRLGGRIGEAFF
CDR3 DNA: TGTGCCAGCAGCCGTTTAGGCGGCAGGATAGGTGAAGCTTTCTTT
D gene: -
clone size: many
J gene: TRBJ1-1
V gene: TRBV27